A single sample is the source of the 11 T cell receptor beta chains below, sequenced in a study of CD8+CD57+ T cells in acquired aplastic anemia. Only patients with CD8+CD57+ cell expansion on flow cytometry were chosen for sequencing. For CDR3 and TCR beta VDJ profiling, genomic DNA was the template used. TCRdb reprocessed the reads with MiXCR, giving one entry per CDR3 protein. The sample records approximately 57,000 distinct CDR3 sequences, around 50% being singletons. Sequences were obtained from sorted CD4+, CD8+, or CD8+CD57+ T cells (not recorded which) from PBMCs. These TCRs come from a human donor with aplastic anemia.

The rearrangement uses TRBV19 and TRBJ1-2; D is perhaps TRBD1 (5 bases). Germline loops: CDR1 LNHDA, CDR2 SQIVND (reference sequence). This CDR3 spans 13 amino acids. The V gene lost 3 bases and the J gene lost 4 bases, with 9 bases spanning the gap. This CDR3 is CASSMQTAYGYTF. In nucleotides, the CDR3 is TGTGCCAGTAGTATGCAGACAGCCTATGGCTACACCTTC.

This sequence joins TRBV10-3 and TRBJ1-1, with 7 bases aligning to TRBD1. This CDR3 region has 14 residues. CDR1 and CDR2 (germline): ENHRY, SYGVKD. Trimming removed 8 bases from V and 3 bases from J; junction bases left unmatched: 9. This CDR3 is CAIRGWQGDTEAFF. The DNA of the CDR3 is TGTGCCATCCGGGGGTGGCAGGGGGACACTGAAGCTTTCTTT.

The rearrangement joins TRBV7-2 to TRBJ2-7; perhaps TRBD2 as D (6 bases). Trimming cost V 4 bases and J 6 bases, with 16 bases left between them. Per the germline V gene, CDR1 is SGHTA and CDR2 is FQGNSA. The CDR3 is 14 residues long. The CDR3 here is CASSSGTGASEQYF. CDR3 nucleotides: TGTGCCAGCAGCTCCGGGACGGGAGCGTCCGAGCAGTACTTC. The entire variable domain, with the rest obtained from reference TRBV7-2 and TRBJ2-7, is as follows: GAGVSQSPSNKVTEKGKDVELRCDPISGHTALYWYRQSLGQGLEFLIYFQGNSAPDKSGLPSDRFSAERTGGSVSTLTIQRTQQEDSAVYLCASSSGTGASEQYFGPGTRLTVT.

In its sample, this clonotype was seen once. The genes are TRBV7-2 and TRBJ1-1; D not resolved. CDR1 SGHTA and CDR2 FQGNSA come from the germline V gene. V lost 3 bases and J lost 6, with 17 bases in between. The CDR3 is 15 amino acids. As DNA, the CDR3 is TGTGCCAGCAGCTTGGGAGACACAAAGACGTCTGAAGCTTTCTTT. It is translated as CASSLGDTKTSEAFF.

The chain links TRBV10-3 to TRBJ1-2; D might be TRBD1 (6 bases). From germline, CDR1 is ENHRY and CDR2 SYGVKD. The V and J ends lost 4 bases and 8 bases respectively, with 14 bases between them. The CDR3 spans 13 residues. The CDR3 nucleotides are TGTGCCATCAGTGGGCAGGGGCTCGCGGGCTACACCTTC. It translates to CAISGQGLAGYTF.

The gene calls are TRBV4-3 and TRBJ1-1, with a weak D call TRBD1 (5 bases). The germline gives CDR1 LGHNA, CDR2 YSLEER. CDR3 size: 16 residues. With 5 bases removed from V and 1 base from J, the gap between germline ends came to 17 bases. This CDR3 reads CASSYFGDSPNTEAFF. In DNA form, the CDR3 reads TGCGCCAGCAGCTACTTCGGAGACAGTCCGAACACTGAAGCTTTCTTT.

This clonotype appeared once. CDR3 loop: CASSDGTGVKETQYF. The CDR3 nucleotides are TGTGCCAGCAGCGACGGGACAGGGGTCAAAGAGACCCAGTACTTC. The rearrangement joins TRBV2 to TRBJ2-5, with 10 bases that match TRBD1. The trim removed 6 bases at V and 3 bases at J, leaving 7 bases unmatched. The germline gives CDR1 SNHLY, CDR2 FYNNEI. The CDR3 has 15 amino acids.

The chain has TRBV7-3 and TRBJ2-7, with 10 bases aligning to TRBD2. Germline CDR1 and CDR2: SGHTA and FQGTGA. The CDR3 is 15 amino acids. The J segment lost 4 bases and the V segment lost 3 bases, leaving 6 bases of the junction unmatched. The CDR3 coding sequence is TGTGCCAGCAGCTTCGCGGGACTAGCGTCGTACGAGCAGTACGTC. Translation: CASSFAGLASYEQYV.

This clonotype appeared many times. The chain links TRBV10-2 to TRBJ1-5; D not resolved. V lost 10 bases and J 3 bases, leaving 19 bases between the germline ends. Germline values: CDR1 WSHSY, CDR2 SAAADI. The CDR3 length is 15 residues. CDR3 sequence reads: CATAGAAVNNQPQHF. The CDR3 coding sequence is TGCGCCACAGCAGGAGCAGCAGTTAACAATCAGCCCCAGCATTTT.

On this clonotype: A junction end diverges from the germline sequence, so it may reflect a read error. The gene calls are TRBV5-1 and TRBJ2-4; a weak D match, TRBD1 (6 bases). The CDR3 is 17 amino acids. In germline, CDR1 is SGHRS, CDR2 YFSETQ. For the CDR3, the DNA is TGCGCCAGCAGCTACGATACAGGGCCGCGGGCCAAAAACGTTCAGTACTTC. Translated, it gives CASSYDTGPRAKNVQYF.

This clonotype was counted many times. The chain uses TRBV10-3 and TRBJ2-2; either TRBD1 or TRBD2 may fit D (5 bases each). CDR1 is ENHRY and CDR2 is SYGVKD in the germline V gene. CDR3 length equals 15 residues. The V gene lost 7 bases and the J gene lost 0 bases, with 12 bases spanning the gap. CDR3 protein: CAIKVGDPNTGELFF. The CDR3 DNA reads as TGTGCCATCAAGGTCGGGGACCCGAACACCGGGGAGCTGTTTTTT.